The entry that follows covers one TCR beta chain sequence. Its antigen has not been determined. Possible read error: a much larger clone is one base away. The data derive from a study of blood T cells in healthy people across ages (dated by TCRdb to about 2015). In terms of the full investigation: In model experiments, roughly one uniquely barcoded TCR beta cDNA molecule per two T cells was captured by template switching. Using the same blood draw, the study looked at two additional independent replicas of 1 million unique cDNA reads for two donors, one aged 18 to 30 and the other aged 80 or older. To track age-related changes in TCR beta repertoire diversity, the study relied on deep sequencing normalized with unique cDNA molecular identifiers. The donors were divided into four age groups: young (average about 15 years), middle-aged (approximately 41), aged (about 62) and long-lived (about 79).

Receptor amplification or capture employed 5' RACE. Sequencing relied on an Illumina HiSeq 2500. A second PCR of about 6 to 11 cycles was performed with a sample-barcoded 5' primer and a J-beta primer mix. Each TCR beta cDNA molecule received a unique molecular identifier from a template-switch 5' adaptor carrying 12 random nucleotides. At least 3 million CDR3-containing paired-end reads were obtained from each sample. The Mint cDNA synthesis kit, primed by a TRBC-specific oligonucleotide, was used to synthesize first-strand cDNA from all RNA. All cDNA was treated with uracil-DNA glycosylase and then went through a first 18-cycle PCR with the universal primers M1SS and BC2_uni_R. The study's own analysis went as follows. For normalization, 1 million high-quality reads were randomly selected from each sample, with every read carrying a distinct molecular identifier. Instead of being binned into consensus sequences, reads that shared molecular identifiers were thrown out. MiTCR, with a Q25 quality threshold and the strictest error-elimination algorithm, was used for CDR3 identification, clonotype clustering and error correction. A nonparametric unseen species model with Euler transformation was used to estimate a lower bound on total TCR beta diversity. TCRdb handled the public reads itself, with Q25 trimming in fastp and clone calling in MiXCR, and kept productive beta chains. Every CDR3 protein is listed once, alongside the most common genes and DNA of its rows. The V and J calls shown here were made by TCRdb, not taken from the authors' results. The sample data list 900,000 to 950,000 distinct CDR3 sequences, and about 28% of these were observed just once. Roughly 10% of the sample is in the top ten clones.

For CDR1 and CDR2, the germline V gene (reference sequence) lists DFQATT and SNEGSKA. The CDR3 starts with the cysteine, ends with the phenylalanine, and has 15 residues. Only the CDR3 DNA is retained, 45 bases long and in frame from the first base. Systemically healthy Caucasian individuals from Russia, some 36 in total and aged roughly 6 to 95 years, were included as donors. Roughly 10 milliliters of peripheral blood were collected from each donor into EDTA-treated Vacutainer tubes. Ficoll-Paque density-gradient centrifugation was used to isolate PBMCs, with at least 7 million per sample. Trizol reagent was used to extract total RNA from the PBMCs, yielding at least 6 micrograms per sample. The percentages of naive CD45RAhigh/CD27high T cells were determined by flow cytometry on a PBMC aliquot from every donor. Study-wide conclusions, independent of this receptor: The CMV infection status of donors was not known, potentially confounding age-related changes in expanded clonotypes. Observed TCR beta diversity per million T cells fell roughly linearly with age, and a significant reduction was already apparent by age around 39. A strong correlation was found between observed TCR beta diversity and the percentage of naive T cells measured by flow cytometry. Conclusive comparison of naive and antigen-experienced compartments was prevented by the profiling of bulk unsorted PBMCs. Estimates of total diversity based on one million sequenced T cells were considered lower bounds and underestimates. Compared with the aged group, the long-lived group had more naive CD4+ T cells, fewer expanded clones and increased TCR diversity, a pattern suggesting age selection.

The sample also formed part of further work on T cells of mothers and their children. Reported in the second study: Nine systemically healthy Caucasian individuals served as donors, namely three mothers together with their six children. cDNA synthesis consumed the entire amount of extracted RNA, loaded at 1.5 ug RNA in each 15 ul reaction. Sample barcodes and 2-4 random nucleotides were added via the M1S primer in the second PCR. Over 8 million TCR beta CDR3 reads came from each mother, compared with approximately 3.1 million reads from each child. In both related and unrelated pairs, thymic selection shapes the output of TCR recombination in a similar way, with inherited differences having only a minor effect. Normalized repertoire overlap in related mother-child pairs was always slightly higher than in unrelated mother-child pairs, but the difference was never significant. Persistent microchimeric T cell clones were not detected, at a sensitivity of roughly 100 clones per million clonotypes. In the study, deep NGS was used to compare the TCR beta repertoires of mothers and children, and features distinguishing related mother-child pairs from unrelated individuals were sought. The mean age was 40 +/- 4 years for the mothers and approximately 11 +/- 4 years for the children. After adapters were ligated using NEBNext reagents, the libraries underwent 100+100 nt paired-end sequencing on an Illumina HiSeq 2000. To avoid cross-contamination, the mother libraries and the child libraries were prepared a month apart and sequenced in separate runs. For each donor, somewhere between roughly 450,000 and 2,000,000 distinct TCR beta clonotypes were identified. Naive TCR beta clonotypes were estimated from low-frequency clonotypes matched to each donor's FACS-determined naive share, without sorting.

The rearranged chain carries TRBV20-1 and TRBJ2-7, with a tentative D gene TRBD2 over 5 matching bases. This clonotype was obtained from a woman between 35 and 50 years old in good health. Sequenced material: blood. CDR3 protein: CSTRDKGLTLNEQYF. The sequenced DNA: TGCAGTACTAGAGATAAGGGCCTGACCCTCAACGAGCAGTACTTC.